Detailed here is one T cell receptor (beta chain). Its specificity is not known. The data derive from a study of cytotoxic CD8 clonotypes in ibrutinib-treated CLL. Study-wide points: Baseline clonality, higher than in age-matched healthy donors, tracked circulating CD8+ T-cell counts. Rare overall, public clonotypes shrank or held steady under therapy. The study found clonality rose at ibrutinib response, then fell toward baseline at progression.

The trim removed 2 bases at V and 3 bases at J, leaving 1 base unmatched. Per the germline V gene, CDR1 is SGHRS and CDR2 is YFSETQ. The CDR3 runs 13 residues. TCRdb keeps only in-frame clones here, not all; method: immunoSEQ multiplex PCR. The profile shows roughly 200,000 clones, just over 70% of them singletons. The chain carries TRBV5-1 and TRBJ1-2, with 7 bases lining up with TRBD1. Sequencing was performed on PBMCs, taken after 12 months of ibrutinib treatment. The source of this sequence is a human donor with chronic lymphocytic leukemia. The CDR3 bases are TGCGCCAGCAGCTTCCAGGGGGACTATGGCTACACCTTC. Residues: CASSFQGDYGYTF. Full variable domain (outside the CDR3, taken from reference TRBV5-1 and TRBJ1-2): KAGVTQTPRYLIKTRGQQVTLSCSPISGHRSVSWYQQTPGQGLQFLFEYFSETQRNKGNFPGRFSGRQFSNSRSEMNVSTLELGDSALYLCASSFQGDYGYTFGSGTRLTVV.